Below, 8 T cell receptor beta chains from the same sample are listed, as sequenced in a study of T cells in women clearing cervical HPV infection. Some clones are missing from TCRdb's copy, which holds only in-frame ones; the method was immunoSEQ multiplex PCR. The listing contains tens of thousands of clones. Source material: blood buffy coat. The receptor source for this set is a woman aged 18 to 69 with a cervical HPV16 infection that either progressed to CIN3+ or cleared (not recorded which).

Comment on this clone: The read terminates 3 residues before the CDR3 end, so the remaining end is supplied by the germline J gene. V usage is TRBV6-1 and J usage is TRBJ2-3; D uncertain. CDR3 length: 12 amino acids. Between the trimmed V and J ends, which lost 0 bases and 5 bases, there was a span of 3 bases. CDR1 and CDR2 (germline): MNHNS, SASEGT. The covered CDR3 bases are TGTGCCAGCAGTGAAGCCGGAGATACG. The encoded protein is CASSEAGDT. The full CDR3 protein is CASSEAGDTQYF.

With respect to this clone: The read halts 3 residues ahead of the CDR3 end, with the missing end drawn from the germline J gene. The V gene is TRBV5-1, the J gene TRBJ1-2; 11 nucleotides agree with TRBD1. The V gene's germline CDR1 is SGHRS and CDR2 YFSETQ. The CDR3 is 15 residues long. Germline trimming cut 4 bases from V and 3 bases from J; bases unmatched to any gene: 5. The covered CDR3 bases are TGCGCCAGCAGCCCTGGACAGGGGGCGTACTATGGC. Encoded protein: CASSPGQGAYYG. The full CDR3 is CASSPGQGAYYGYTF.

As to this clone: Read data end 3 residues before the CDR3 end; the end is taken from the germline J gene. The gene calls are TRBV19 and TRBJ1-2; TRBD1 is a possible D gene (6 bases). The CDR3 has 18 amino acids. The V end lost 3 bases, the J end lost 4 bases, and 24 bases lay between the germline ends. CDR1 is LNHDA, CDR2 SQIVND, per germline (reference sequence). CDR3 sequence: CASSIGGGVRVSLYGYTF. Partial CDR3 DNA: TGTGCCAGTAGTATCGGAGGGGGGGTCCGGGTGTCCCTCTATGGC. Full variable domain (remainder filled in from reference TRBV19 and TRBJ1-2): DGGITQSPKYLFRKEGQNVTLSCEQNLNHDAMYWYRQDPGQGLRLIYYSQIVNDFQKGDIAEGYSVSREKKESFPLTVTSAQKNPTAFYLCASSIGGGVRVSLYGYTFGSGTRLTVV.

The CDR3 region is CASSLHGQGNNSPLHF. The covered CDR3 bases are TGTGCCAGCAGCCTTCACGGGCAGGGTAATAATTCACCC. V and J are TRBV3-1 (or the pseudogene TRBV3-2) and TRBJ1-6; TRBD1 might be the D (5 bases). Sequencing ends 3 residues short of the CDR3 end; the germline J gene provides the rest. CDR3 length: 16 residues. V gave up 4 bases and J gave up 5 bases, with 15 bases separating them. Germline V lookup: CDR1 LGHDT, CDR2 YNNKEL (reference sequence).

The CDR3 bases that were read are TGTGCCAGCGCCGGCGCGGGGAGAAACCAAGAGACC. The encoded protein is CASAGAGRNQET. The entire CDR3 reads CASAGAGRNQETQYF. This sequence joins TRBV28 and TRBJ2-5; possibly TRBD2 for D (6 bases). The read falls 3 residues short of the CDR3 end, and the missing part is taken from the germline J gene. The V and J ends lost 8 bases and 0 bases respectively, with 16 bases between them. Per the germline V gene, CDR1 is MDHEN and CDR2 is SYDVKM. The CDR3 is made up of 15 amino acids.

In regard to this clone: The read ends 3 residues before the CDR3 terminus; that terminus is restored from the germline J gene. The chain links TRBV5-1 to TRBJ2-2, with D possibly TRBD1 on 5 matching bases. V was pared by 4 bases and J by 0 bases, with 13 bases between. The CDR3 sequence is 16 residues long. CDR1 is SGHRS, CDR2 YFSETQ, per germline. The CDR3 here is CASSHDSLANTGELFF. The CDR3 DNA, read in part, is TGCGCCAGCAGCCATGACAGCCTCGCGAACACCGGGGAG.

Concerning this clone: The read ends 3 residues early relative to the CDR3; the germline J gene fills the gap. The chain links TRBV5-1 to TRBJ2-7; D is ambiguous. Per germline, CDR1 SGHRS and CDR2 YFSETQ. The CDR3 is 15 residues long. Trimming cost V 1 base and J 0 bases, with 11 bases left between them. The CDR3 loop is CASSLRGLDSYEQYF. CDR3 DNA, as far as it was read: TGCGCCAGCAGCTTGAGAGGCCTCGACTCCTACGAG.

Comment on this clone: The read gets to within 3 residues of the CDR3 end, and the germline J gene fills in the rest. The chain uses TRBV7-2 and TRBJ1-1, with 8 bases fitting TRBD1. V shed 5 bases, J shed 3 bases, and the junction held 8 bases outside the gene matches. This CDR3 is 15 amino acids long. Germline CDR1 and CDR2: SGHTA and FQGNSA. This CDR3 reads CASSEKQGGYTEAFF. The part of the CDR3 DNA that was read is TGTGCCAGCAGCGAAAAACAGGGGGGGTACACTGAA.